This T cell receptor (beta chain) was obtained from a study of radiotherapy plus CTLA-4 blockade in lung cancer. The CDR3 consists of 13 residues. Deletions cut 3 bases from V and 7 bases from J, with 10 bases between. Germline V CDR1 and CDR2: SNHLY, FYNNEI. The method was immunoSEQ multiplex PCR; TCRdb's version includes in-frame clones alone and lacks a portion of them. Of roughly 14,000 clones listed, 70% to 90% were seen once; the top ten hold over 13%. As for this clone: Its antigen is currently unknown.

Study results and caveats: Clones derived from tumor TCRs expanded in blood after radiotherapy plus ipilimumab.

This specimen was peripheral blood, taken from a patient treated with radiotherapy plus ipilimumab. This sequence originates from a human donor with non-small cell lung cancer that progressed on radiotherapy plus ipilimumab. Some clones in this sample may be carry-over from other donors' samples. The gene calls are TRBV2 and TRBJ1-5, with D possibly matching TRBD1 (5 bases). The CDR3 spells CASSEQGRQPQHF. The CDR3 coding sequence is TGTGCCAGCAGTGAGCAGGGAAGGCAGCCCCAGCATTTT. The complete variable domain, with remaining parts taken from reference TRBV2 and TRBJ1-5, reads EPEVTQTPSHQVTQMGQEVILRCVPISNHLYFYWYRQILGQKVEFLVSFYNNEISEKSEIFDDQFSVERPDGSNFTLKIRSTKLEDSAMYFCASSEQGRQPQHFGDGTRLSIL.